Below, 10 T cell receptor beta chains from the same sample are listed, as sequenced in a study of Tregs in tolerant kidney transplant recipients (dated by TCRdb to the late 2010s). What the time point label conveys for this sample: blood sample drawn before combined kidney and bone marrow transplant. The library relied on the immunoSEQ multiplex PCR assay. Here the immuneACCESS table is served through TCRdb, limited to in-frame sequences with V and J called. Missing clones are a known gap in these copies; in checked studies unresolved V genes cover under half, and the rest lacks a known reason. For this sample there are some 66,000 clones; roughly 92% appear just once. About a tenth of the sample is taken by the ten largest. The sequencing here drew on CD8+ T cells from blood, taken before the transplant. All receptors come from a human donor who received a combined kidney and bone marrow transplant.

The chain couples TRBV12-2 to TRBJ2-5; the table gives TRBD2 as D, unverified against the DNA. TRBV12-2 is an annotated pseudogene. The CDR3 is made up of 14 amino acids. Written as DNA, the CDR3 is TGTGCAAGTCGCTTAGGGTTACCGGAAGAGACCCAGTACTTC. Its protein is CASRLGLPEETQYF.

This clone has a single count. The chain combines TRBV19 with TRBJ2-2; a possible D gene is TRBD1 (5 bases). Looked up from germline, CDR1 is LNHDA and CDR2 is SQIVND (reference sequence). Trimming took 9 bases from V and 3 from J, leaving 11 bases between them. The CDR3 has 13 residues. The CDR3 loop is CASNSRDTGELFF. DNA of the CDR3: TGTGCCAGCAATAGCAGGGACACCGGGGAGCTGTTTTTT.

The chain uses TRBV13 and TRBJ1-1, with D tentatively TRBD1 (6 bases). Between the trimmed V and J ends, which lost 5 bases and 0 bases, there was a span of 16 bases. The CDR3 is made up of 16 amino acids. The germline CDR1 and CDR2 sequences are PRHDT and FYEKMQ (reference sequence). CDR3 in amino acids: CASSASVQGLNTEAFF. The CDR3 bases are TGTGCCAGCAGCGCATCCGTACAGGGATTGAACACTGAAGCTTTCTTT.

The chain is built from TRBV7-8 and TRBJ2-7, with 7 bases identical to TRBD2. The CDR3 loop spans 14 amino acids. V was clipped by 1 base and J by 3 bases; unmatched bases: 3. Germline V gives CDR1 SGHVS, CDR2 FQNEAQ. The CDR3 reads CASSLVASGYEQYF. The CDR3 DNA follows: TGTGCCAGCAGCTTAGTGGCTAGCGGCTACGAGCAGTACTTC.

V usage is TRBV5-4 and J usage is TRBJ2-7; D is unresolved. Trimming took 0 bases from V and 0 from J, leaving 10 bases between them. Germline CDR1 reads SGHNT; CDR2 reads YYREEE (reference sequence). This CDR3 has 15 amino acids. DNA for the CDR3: TGTGCCAGCAGCTTGGAATCCAGTCTCTCCTACGAGCAGTACTTC. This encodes CASSLESSLSYEQYF.

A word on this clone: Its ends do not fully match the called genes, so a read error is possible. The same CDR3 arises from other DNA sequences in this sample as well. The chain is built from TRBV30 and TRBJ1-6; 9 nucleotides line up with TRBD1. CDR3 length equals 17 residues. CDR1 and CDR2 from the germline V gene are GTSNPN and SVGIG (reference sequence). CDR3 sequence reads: CAWNLGTGRGVNSPLHF. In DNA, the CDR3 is TGTGCCTGGAATCTTGGGACAGGGCGTGGGGTTAATTCCCCCCTCCACTTT.

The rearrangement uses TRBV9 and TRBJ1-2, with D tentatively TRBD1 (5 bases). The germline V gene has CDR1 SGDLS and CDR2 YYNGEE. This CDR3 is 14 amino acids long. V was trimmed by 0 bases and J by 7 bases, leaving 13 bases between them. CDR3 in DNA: TGTGCCAGCAGCGTAGATGTGGGGGGTGGTGGCTACACCTTC. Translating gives CASSVDVGGGGYTF.

The CDR3 protein is CASSLTGLAVYEQYF. DNA for the CDR3: TGTGCCAGCAGTTTAACGGGACTAGCGGTATACGAGCAGTACTTC. This chain connects TRBV6-5 to TRBJ2-7, with 11 bases aligning to TRBD2. The germline CDR1 and CDR2 sequences are MNHEY and SVGAGI. The CDR3 runs to 15 residues. Losses at the gene ends were 4 bases for V and 4 bases for J; bases not matched to a gene: 6.

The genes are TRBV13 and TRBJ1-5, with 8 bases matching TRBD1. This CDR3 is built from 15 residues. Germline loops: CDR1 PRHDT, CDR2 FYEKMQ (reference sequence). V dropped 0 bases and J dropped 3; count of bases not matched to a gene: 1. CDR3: CASSLGGQVNQPQHF. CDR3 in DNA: TGTGCCAGCAGCTTAGGGGGACAGGTCAATCAGCCCCAGCATTTT.

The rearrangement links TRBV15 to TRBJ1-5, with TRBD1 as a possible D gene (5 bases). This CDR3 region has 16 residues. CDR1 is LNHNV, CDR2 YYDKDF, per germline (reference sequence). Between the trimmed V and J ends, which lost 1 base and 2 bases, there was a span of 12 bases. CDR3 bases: TGTGCCACCAGCAGAGTGTTCAGGGTTGGCAATCAGCCCCAGCATTTT. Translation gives CATSRVFRVGNQPQHF.